A selection of T cell receptor beta chains follows, all from one sample in a study of post-analysis software for immune sequencing data. TCRdb itself ran the PCR reads through MiXCR, one entry per CDR3 protein. This table has hundreds of thousands of distinct CDR3 sequences, 59% appearing once. Material for sequencing was blood. These receptors came from a girl aged 2 to 10 with multiple sclerosis. CDR3s leave out the opening cysteine and the closing phenylalanine or tryptophan.

V: TRBV20-1
J: TRBJ2-5
CDR3: SARVVGGETQY

V: TRBV2
J: TRBJ2-3
CDR3: ASSRDRTSTDTQY

V: TRBV5-1
J: .
CDR3: ASSWTSGGETQY

V: TRBV24-1
J: .
CDR3: ATSYTEQY

V: TRBV29-1
J: TRBJ2-1
CDR3: SVEVVSGISSYNEQF

V: TRBV5-1
J: TRBJ2-4
CDR3: ASSFQGRGEQY

V: TRBV7-2
J: TRBJ2-5
CDR3: ASSIRGQGDWEQY

V: TRBV20-1
J: TRBJ2-7
CDR3: SASPWGPEQY

V: TRBV7-9
J: TRBJ2-1
CDR3: ASSSFGTGGAGVLNEQF

V: TRBV20-1
J: TRBJ2-5
CDR3: GAIGLAGGEETQY

V: TRBV29-1
J: TRBJ2-7
CDR3: SVGGGLNYEQY

V: TRBV12-3/TRBV12-4
J: TRBJ2-1
CDR3: ASRNGQTSYNEQF

V: TRBV11-2
J: TRBJ1-5
CDR3: ASSLGEVGNQPQH

V: TRBV12-3/TRBV12-4
J: TRBJ2-5
CDR3: ASSFRQGIETQY

V: TRBV6-1
J: TRBJ2-1
CDR3: ASSPLQGADHKF

V: TRBV20-1
J: TRBJ2-7
CDR3: SASPQGARSYEQY

V: TRBV24-1
J: TRBJ2-7
CDR3: ATSDLMGLADPYEQY

V: TRBV21-1
J: TRBJ1-4
CDR3: ASSTPGGRPLGGEKLF

V: TRBV20-1
J: TRBJ2-1
CDR3: SAQAGSPYNEQF

V: TRBV20-1
J: TRBJ1-2
CDR3: SARRTGFGYT

V: TRBV7-2
J: TRBJ2-5
CDR3: ASSWGSGSQETQY

V: TRBV25-1
J: .
CDR3: ASSEGGSRNCEQY

V: TRBV29-1
J: TRBJ2-1
CDR3: SVPGTGGQF

V: TRBV20-1
J: TRBJ1-1
CDR3: SADMNTEAF

V: TRBV12-5
J: TRBJ2-1
CDR3: ASGRLAPSYNEQF

V: TRBV12-3/TRBV12-4
J: TRBJ2-3
CDR3: ASSSYDDTQY

V: TRBV6-5
J: TRBJ2-5
CDR3: ASSADSTLQETQY

V: TRBV29-1
J: TRBJ1-2
CDR3: SVPHASTGAHYGYT

V: TRBV4-3
J: TRBJ2-1
CDR3: ASSQEVSQGSPQF

V: TRBV10-3
J: TRBJ2-1
CDR3: AISVGTPEQF

V: TRBV10-3
J: TRBJ2-3
CDR3: AITGESGIRGTDTQY

V: TRBV29-1
J: TRBJ1-5
CDR3: SVGNSNQPQH

V: TRBV12-3/TRBV12-4
J: TRBJ2-1
CDR3: ASSLALGREEVEQF

V: TRBV29-1
J: TRBJ2-7
CDR3: SVEEDTSYEQY

V: TRBV6-6
J: TRBJ2-1
CDR3: ASSPISLSGEQF

V: TRBV7-8
J: TRBJ1-1
CDR3: ASSLLRQDTEAF

V: TRBV9
J: TRBJ2-5
CDR3: ASRRSSSETQY

V: TRBV4-2
J: TRBJ2-1
CDR3: ASSQDIATGQSTTNEQF

V: TRBV5-1
J: TRBJ2-5
CDR3: ASSPEGGRSDEQY

V: TRBV19
J: TRBJ2-1
CDR3: ASISGQGVNEQF